The 4 T cell receptor beta chains presented below share a single source sample, sequenced in a study of beta chain features in type 1 diabetes. Expressed TCRB transcripts got sequenced, as all isolated RNA was reverse transcribed. TCRdb's table, derived via immunoSEQ multiplex PCR, lists solely in-frame clones and lacks some. Of about 330,000 clones in the sample, roughly 11% were seen once. The sequenced sample was naive CD4+ T cells from blood. These receptor sequences come from a woman in her twenties or thirties in good health.

J is TRBJ2-2 and V is TRBV18; D is unclear. This CDR3 comprises 12 residues. Trimming took 4 bases from V and 3 from J, leaving 3 bases between them. Germline values: CDR1 KGHSH, CDR2 LQKENI. CDR3 residues: CASSLYTGELFF. The CDR3 nucleotides read TGTGCCAGCTCACTCTACACCGGGGAGCTGTTTTTT.

V and J are TRBV4-1 and TRBJ1-5; D is possibly TRBD1 (6 bases). The CDR3 is 17 residues long. CDR1 MGHRA and CDR2 YSYEKL come from the germline V gene. Trimming left V 3 bases short and J 6 bases short, with 21 bases between. CDR3 residues: CASSHARGGKLGQPQHF. The CDR3 DNA reads as TGCGCCAGCAGCCACGCTCGAGGGGGTAAATTGGGTCAGCCCCAGCATTTT.

This clone was found a few times. This chain links TRBV13 with TRBJ1-3, with D tentatively TRBD1 (6 bases). The CDR3 is 15 amino acids. Germline V gene sequence: CDR1 PRHDT, CDR2 FYEKMQ (reference sequence). Trimming removed 3 bases from V and 7 bases from J, with 16 bases in between. This CDR3 is CASSFSAGVSNTIYF. In DNA form, the CDR3 reads TGTGCCAGCAGCTTTTCCGCAGGGGTTAGTAACACCATATATTTT.

The chain is built from TRBV5-1 and TRBJ2-6; D not certain. There are 15 residues in the CDR3. V was clipped by 4 bases and J by 4 bases, with 12 bases between them. The germline gives CDR1 SGHRS, CDR2 YFSETQ. The CDR3 is CASSGAGTGANVLTF. CDR3 sequence (DNA): TGCGCCAGCAGCGGAGCTGGTACCGGGGCCAACGTCCTGACTTTC.